The 17 T cell receptor beta chains below were found in one sample sequenced in a study of T cell repertoires in cytomegalovirus infection. No antigen has been identified for these receptors. MiXCR, applied by TCRdb to the reads, yields one record per CDR3 protein. This table holds roughly 120,000 distinct CDR3 sequences, roughly 32% found once. The sample consisted of CD8+ T cells from cultured PBMCs, taken from culture after CMV antigen stimulation. Every receptor here comes from a human donor in good health (CMV status not recorded). Some clones in this sample may be carry-over from other donors' samples.

This clonotype was seen a few times. CDR3 protein: CASSEWQGNEQYF. In DNA, the CDR3 is TGTGCCAGCAGTGAGTGGCAGGGGAACGAGCAGTACTTC. The chain is built from TRBV2 and TRBJ2-7, with TRBD1 as a possible D gene (6 bases). The CDR3 extends over 13 amino acids. The V gene's germline CDR1 is SNHLY and CDR2 FYNNEI. V was pared by 3 bases and J by 5 bases, with 11 bases between.

This clonotype came up many times. The chain employs TRBV12-3 or TRBV12-4 and TRBJ1-1, with D maybe TRBD1 (6 bases). This CDR3 has 13 residues. V gave up 3 bases and J gave up 1 base, with 6 bases separating them. The CDR3, as DNA: TGTGCCAGCAGTTTGGGGGCGAACACTGAAGCTTTCTTT. Translating gives CASSLGANTEAFF.

This clonotype showed up many times. The V gene is TRBV20-1, the J gene TRBJ1-2; 7 positions agree with TRBD1. The CDR3 is 14 amino acids. With V trimmed by 0 bases and J by 8 bases, 9 bases remained unmatched. The germline V gene encodes CDR1 DFQATT and CDR2 SNEGSKA (reference sequence). CDR3 nucleotide sequence: TGCAGTGCTAGAGATCTTGAGGGGGCAACAGGCTACACCTTC. Its protein is CSARDLEGATGYTF.

This rearrangement joins TRBV6-2 or TRBV6-3 to TRBJ2-7; possibly TRBD2 for D (6 bases). Germline lookup yields CDR1 MNHEY and CDR2 SVGEGT. CDR3 length: 16 amino acids. Trimming left V 1 base short and J 2 bases short, with 15 bases between. Here the CDR3 reads CASSYYGTLGAYEQYF. CDR3 in DNA: TGTGCCAGCAGTTACTACGGGACTCTCGGGGCCTACGAGCAGTACTTC.

The genes are TRBV10-3 and TRBJ2-5; 7 bases fit TRBD1. The trim removed 5 bases at V and 3 bases at J, leaving 3 bases unmatched. The germline CDR1 and CDR2 sequences are ENHRY and SYGVKD. CDR3 size: 13 residues. In nucleotides, the CDR3 is TGTGCCATCAGTCGACAGGGTGAAGAGACCCAGTACTTC. Amino acid sequence: CAISRQGEETQYF.

Comments on this clonotype: At one boundary the junction diverges from the germline segment, which might be a read error. The V gene is TRBV11-2, the J gene TRBJ2-5; D unresolved. Germline V gives CDR1 SGHAT, CDR2 FQNNGV. The CDR3 totals 13 residues. CDR3 coding DNA: TGTGCCAGCAGCCGCCCGGTCCAAGAGACCCAGCACTTC. Translating gives CASSRPVQETQHF.

The chain has TRBV7-9 and TRBJ2-7, with TRBD1 as a possible D gene (6 bases). This CDR3 comprises 13 residues. Germline V gene sequence: CDR1 SEHNR, CDR2 FQNEAQ (reference sequence). Trimming stripped 5 bases from V and 2 bases from J, with 10 bases between. The CDR3 protein is CASSHEGAYEQYF. For the CDR3, the DNA is TGTGCCAGCAGCCACGAGGGGGCCTACGAGCAGTACTTC.

This clonotype was detected only a few times. The J gene is TRBJ1-5, the V gene TRBV7-9; 11 bases align to TRBD1. The CDR3 consists of 15 residues. The V gene end was trimmed by 5 bases and the J gene end by 5 bases; junction bases not matched to a gene: 5. CDR1 and CDR2 (germline): SEHNR, FQNEAQ (reference sequence). The CDR3 nucleotides are TGTGCCAGCAGCCGGGTGGGACAGGGGGATCAGCCCCAGCATTTT. Translation gives CASSRVGQGDQPQHF. The full variable domain, in which reference TRBV7-9 and TRBJ1-5 provide the parts outside the CDR3, is DTGVSQNPRHKITKRGQNVTFRCDPISEHNRLYWYRQTLGQGPEFLTYFQNEAQLEKSRLLSDRFSAERPKGSFSTLEIQRTEQGDSAMYLCASSRVGQGDQPQHFGDGTRLSIL.

This chain links TRBV12-5 with TRBJ2-1; tentatively, D is TRBD1 (6 bases). The germline V gene encodes CDR1 LGHNT and CDR2 FRNRAP. The ends were cut back, 4 bases at V and 2 bases at J, with 12 bases in the middle. The CDR3 has 15 residues. The CDR3 loop reads CASGSPDSTYNEQFF. CDR3 coding DNA: TGTGCTAGTGGTTCCCCGGACAGTACCTACAATGAGCAGTTCTTC.

This clonotype was found many times. The rearrangement joins TRBV29-1 to TRBJ2-5, with 9 bases fitting TRBD1. In germline, CDR1 is SQVTM, CDR2 ANQGSEA. J was trimmed by 5 bases and V by 3 bases; bases with no gene match: 10. This CDR3 has 15 residues. In DNA form, the CDR3 reads TGCAGCGTTGACCTACAGGGGGCGGTGGGGGAGACCCAGTACTTC. This gives the protein CSVDLQGAVGETQYF.

The CDR3 loop reads CASSEDSVYSGNTIYF. The CDR3 DNA is TGTGCCAGCAGCGAGGACAGTGTCTACTCTGGAAACACCATATATTTT. The rearrangement links TRBV7-8 to TRBJ1-3; D might be TRBD1 (6 bases). The CDR3 covers 16 residues. V was cut by 5 bases and J by 0 bases, with 14 bases left in between. The germline V gene has CDR1 SGHVS and CDR2 FQNEAQ.

The chain carries TRBV5-4 and TRBJ1-5, with no clear D. Germline loops: CDR1 SGHNT, CDR2 YYREEE (reference sequence). Trimming removed 4 bases from V and 6 bases from J, with 8 bases in between. The CDR3 runs to 12 residues. This chain's CDR3 is CASSTPGQPQHF. The CDR3 DNA reads as TGTGCCAGCAGCACACCCGGTCAGCCCCAGCATTTT.

CDR3 loop: CASSRLTGANYGYTF. Here the CDR3 DNA reads TGTGCCAGCAGTCGATTGACAGGGGCCAACTATGGCTACACCTTC. The chain carries TRBV6-6 and TRBJ1-2, with 8 bases lining up with TRBD1. V shed 5 bases, J shed 2 bases, and the junction held 7 bases outside the gene matches. From germline, CDR1 is MNHNY and CDR2 SVGAGI (reference sequence). This CDR3 is built from 15 residues.

V usage is TRBV7-6 and J usage is TRBJ2-7; 7 positions match TRBD1. Germline V gives CDR1 SGHVS, CDR2 FNYEAQ. The J segment lost 3 bases and the V segment lost 5 bases, leaving 7 bases of the junction unmatched. The CDR3 covers 14 residues. CDR3 sequence reads: CASSTDREGYEQYF. Written as DNA, the CDR3 is TGTGCCAGCAGCACCGACAGGGAAGGCTACGAGCAGTACTTC.

DNA for the CDR3: TGCGCCAGCAGCTTCTTCAAGGGGGGGGCCTACAATGAGCAGTTCTTC. Its protein is CASSFFKGGAYNEQFF. This sequence joins TRBV5-1 and TRBJ2-1, with TRBD2 as a possible D gene (7 bases). This CDR3 region has 16 residues. Germline V gene lookup returns CDR1 SGHRS and CDR2 YFSETQ. Trimming stripped 2 bases from V and 2 bases from J, with 14 bases between.

J is TRBJ1-1 and V is TRBV27, with D maybe TRBD1 (5 bases). V lost 3 bases, J lost 10 bases, and 18 bases lay in between. Looked up from germline, CDR1 is MNHEY and CDR2 is SMNVEV (reference sequence). The CDR3 runs 14 residues. This CDR3 reads CASSFGGVDMVAFF. The CDR3 DNA sequence: TGTGCCAGCAGTTTCGGGGGAGTGGATATGGTAGCTTTCTTT.

In this sample, this clonotype turned up many times. V and J are TRBV29-1 and TRBJ2-2, with D possibly being TRBD1 (6 bases). There are 12 residues in the CDR3. V was shortened by 7 bases and J by 5 bases, with 11 bases between the two germline ends. Germline V lookup: CDR1 SQVTM, CDR2 ANQGSEA. The CDR3 sequence: CSGRGWTGELFF. The CDR3 DNA sequence: TGCAGCGGCAGGGGATGGACCGGGGAGCTGTTTTTT.